Below are 23 T cell receptor beta chains sequenced from a single sample in a study of T cell responses to AZD1222 COVID-19 vaccine. Generated by immunoSEQ multiplex PCR, the TCRdb table keeps only in-frame clones and is missing some. The table includes 150,000 or so clones, 70% to 90% detected once. The sample was peripheral blood, taken on day 0 of AZD1222 vaccination. The origin of the receptors is an adult in good health.

This clone was picked up a small number of times. This chain uses TRBV19 with TRBJ1-2; 8 bases map to TRBD1. CDR1 and CDR2 from the germline V gene are LNHDA and SQIVND (reference sequence). The CDR3 is 14 residues long. V lost 6 bases, J lost 3 bases, and 6 bases stayed unmatched. CDR3 in DNA: TGTGCCAGTAGAACGGACAGGGCCGACTATGGCTACACCTTC. Amino acids: CASRTDRADYGYTF.

The genes are TRBV27 and TRBJ1-1; D ambiguous. Germline V CDR1 and CDR2: MNHEY, SMNVEV (reference sequence). V was clipped by 11 bases and J by 0 bases, with 19 bases between them. The CDR3 loop spans 15 amino acids. The CDR3: CASRTAPDMNTEAFF. The CDR3 nucleotides are TGTGCCTCCCGGACGGCGCCCGATATGAACACTGAAGCTTTCTTT.

The CDR3 bases are TGTGCCAGCAGCCTAGATGGCGAAACTTCACCCCTCCACTTT. It specifies CASSLDGETSPLHF. The chain employs TRBV7-2 and TRBJ1-6; D is unresolved. Germline CDR1 reads SGHTA; CDR2 reads FQGNSA. With 5 bases removed from V and 9 bases from J, the gap between germline ends came to 14 bases. The CDR3 sequence is 14 residues long.

V is TRBV12-5 and J is TRBJ1-1, with a weak D call TRBD1 (5 bases). The V end was cut by 10 bases, the J end by 5 bases, with 29 bases between. The CDR3 spans 17 residues. Germline V CDR1 and CDR2: LGHNT, FRNRAP. The CDR3 nucleotides read TGTGCTATGGACCTGGGACCCAAGGGGAAGGGCATAACTGAAGCTTTCTTT. Translated: CAMDLGPKGKGITEAFF.

The V call is TRBV6-2 or TRBV6-3, the J call TRBJ1-2, with a tentative D call TRBD1 (5 bases). Germline lookup yields CDR1 MNHEY and CDR2 SVGEGT. V was trimmed by 2 bases and J by 7 bases, leaving 20 bases between them. The CDR3 consists of 16 residues. The CDR3 here is CASSYNFRAGSRGYTF. The DNA for the CDR3 is TGTGCCAGCAGTTACAATTTCCGGGCAGGGTCTCGTGGCTACACCTTC.

This clone was recorded only once. The rearrangement uses TRBV27 and TRBJ2-1; D is unresolved. V shed 3 bases and J shed 4 bases, with 7 bases lying between them. Germline-derived CDR1 and CDR2 are MNHEY and SMNVEV (reference sequence). The CDR3 is 13 residues long. CDR3 DNA sequence: TGTGCCAGCAGTTTGTCCCGGTACAATGAGCAGTTCTTC. It translates to CASSLSRYNEQFF.

The CDR3 is CASSIVWDHYNEQFF. Written as DNA, the CDR3 is TGTGCCAGTAGTATTGTTTGGGATCACTACAATGAGCAGTTCTTC. The chain is built from TRBV19 and TRBJ2-1, with D unresolved. This CDR3 has 15 amino acids. V lost 3 bases to trimming and J lost 3 bases, with 12 bases between them. The germline CDR1 and CDR2 sequences are LNHDA and SQIVND (reference sequence). Based on the CDR3 plus reference TRBV19 and TRBJ2-1, the full variable domain is DGGITQSPKYLFRKEGQNVTLSCEQNLNHDAMYWYRQDPGQGLRLIYYSQIVNDFQKGDIAEGYSVSREKKESFPLTVTSAQKNPTAFYLCASSIVWDHYNEQFFGPGTRLTVL.

This clone has more than one count but fewer than ten. The V call is TRBV6-5, the J call TRBJ1-2; TRBD1 is a possible D gene (5 bases). CDR1 MNHEY and CDR2 SVGAGI come from the germline V gene. The CDR3 sequence is 13 residues long. The germline V and J ends were trimmed by 6 bases and 4 bases, with 12 bases remaining between them. In DNA, the CDR3 is TGTGCCAGCAGACCGGACAAAGTCTATGGCTACACCTTC. Its translation is CASRPDKVYGYTF.

The chain employs TRBV11-2 and TRBJ2-1; D is unclear. Trimming removed 5 bases from V and 8 bases from J, with 16 bases in between. CDR1 and CDR2 (germline): SGHAT, FQNNGV. The CDR3 is 14 residues long. The CDR3 coding sequence is TGTGCCAGCAGCCCAGATGGGGTACGTCATGAGCAGTTCTTC. Protein sequence: CASSPDGVRHEQFF. The full variable domain, completed using reference TRBV11-2 and TRBJ2-1, is EAGVAQSPRYKIIEKRQSVAFWCNPISGHATLYWYQQILGQGPKLLIQFQNNGVVDDSQLPKDRFSAERLKGVDSTLKIQPAKLEDSAVYLCASSPDGVRHEQFFGPGTRLTVL.

This clone has a count of ten or more. V gene TRBV6-4 combines with J gene TRBJ2-1; 10 bases match TRBD2. Germline V gene sequence: CDR1 MRHNA, CDR2 SNTAGT. The V and J ends lost 0 bases and 9 bases, in that order; junction bases with no gene match: 5. CDR3 length: 15 residues. For the CDR3, the DNA is TGTGCCAGCAGTGACTCGGCTAGCGGGGGTAGTGAGCAGTTCTTC. Translation: CASSDSASGGSEQFF.

The chain couples TRBV7-9 to TRBJ1-2; no reliable D call. V lost 1 base and J 4 bases, leaving 7 bases between the germline ends. The CDR3 spans 13 residues. The V gene's germline CDR1 is SEHNR and CDR2 FQNEAQ (reference sequence). CDR3 region: CASSLDILYGYTF. The CDR3 DNA is TGTGCCAGCAGCTTAGACATCCTCTATGGCTACACCTTC.

The chain couples TRBV13 to TRBJ2-1, with no clear D. Per germline, CDR1 PRHDT and CDR2 FYEKMQ (reference sequence). The CDR3 covers 15 residues. V was trimmed by 8 bases and J by 0 bases, leaving 14 bases between them. The CDR3 DNA sequence: TGTGCCAGCCGCTCCCCGGAGAGCTCCTACAATGAGCAGTTCTTC. Its protein product is CASRSPESSYNEQFF. The complete variable domain, with remaining parts taken from reference TRBV13 and TRBJ2-1, reads AAGVIQSPRHLIKEKRETATLKCYPIPRHDTVYWYQQGPGQDPQFLISFYEKMQSDKGSIPDRFSAQQFSDYHSELNMSSLELGDSALYFCASRSPESSYNEQFFGPGTRLTVL.

The rearrangement joins TRBV6-2 or TRBV6-3 to TRBJ2-4; D unclear. V shed 5 bases and J shed 0 bases, with 11 bases lying between them. The germline V gene encodes CDR1 MNHEY and CDR2 SVGEGT. This CDR3 spans 15 amino acids. The CDR3 nucleotides read TGTGCCAGCAGTCCCAACAATCTAGCCAAAAACATTCAGTACTTC. Its translation: CASSPNNLAKNIQYF.

V is TRBV4-1 and J is TRBJ2-7; TRBD2 matches 7 bases. V shed 5 bases and J 5 bases; nucleotides not matched to a gene: 9. Germline values: CDR1 MGHRA, CDR2 YSYEKL. The CDR3 totals 14 residues. The CDR3 sequence is CASSSGLGGNEQYF. CDR3 DNA: TGCGCCAGCAGCTCGGGACTCGGGGGGAACGAGCAGTACTTC.

J is TRBJ1-6 and V is TRBV10-2, with 8 bases that match TRBD1. V dropped 8 bases and J dropped 10; count of bases not matched to a gene: 4. CDR1 and CDR2 (germline): WSHSY, SAAADI. CDR3 length: 12 amino acids. CDR3 protein: CASAPGGSPLHF. CDR3 DNA sequence: TGCGCCAGCGCCCCAGGGGGCTCACCCCTCCACTTT.

The rearrangement joins TRBV7-8 to TRBJ1-4; 10 bases line up with TRBD1. The CDR3 loop spans 17 amino acids. V shed 5 bases, J shed 2 bases, and the junction held 8 bases outside the gene matches. Germline V gene data show CDR1 as SGHVS and CDR2 as FQNEAQ. The CDR3 region has the DNA TGTGCCAGCAGCCCCCGGACAGGGGGGCCGACTAATGAAAAACTGTTTTTT. Its translation is CASSPRTGGPTNEKLFF.

This clone occurred once. The chain carries TRBV9 and TRBJ1-6, with D perhaps TRBD1 (5 bases). Trimming cost V 0 bases and J 10 bases, with 8 bases left between them. The germline CDR1 and CDR2 sequences are SGDLS and YYNGEE. The CDR3 totals 13 residues. In nucleotides, the CDR3 is TGTGCCAGCAGCGTAGGAGGGGAATCACCCCTCCACTTT. As protein: CASSVGGESPLHF.

This chain uses TRBV5-1 with TRBJ2-5; the D gene is possibly TRBD1 (5 bases). CDR1 and CDR2 from the germline V gene are SGHRS and YFSETQ. There are 15 residues in the CDR3. Trimming took 4 bases from V and 1 from J, leaving 14 bases between them. CDR3 residues: CASSPRRTSQETQYF. Here the CDR3 DNA reads TGCGCCAGCAGCCCGCGAAGGACATCCCAAGAGACCCAGTACTTC.

The DNA of the CDR3 is TGTGCCAGCAGCTTAGGCGTCATACAAAAGGGGACCGGAGCTTTCTTT. It yields the protein CASSLGVIQKGTGAFF. The chain employs TRBV11-1 and TRBJ1-1, with a tentative D call TRBD1 (5 bases). Trimming took off 1 base at V and 10 bases at J, with 22 bases between the two ends. Germline CDR1 is SGHAT and CDR2 is FQDESV (reference sequence). The CDR3 is 16 residues long.

This chain joins TRBV10-3 and TRBJ1-1; tentative D call: TRBD1 (5 bases). Germline V gene data show CDR1 as ENHRY and CDR2 as SYGVKD. V was shortened by 2 bases and J by 1 base, with 11 bases between the two germline ends. The CDR3 covers 15 residues. This CDR3 reads CAISEGQTSNTEAFF. DNA for the CDR3: TGTGCCATCAGTGAGGGACAAACCTCGAACACTGAAGCTTTCTTT.

The chain couples TRBV19 to TRBJ1-4, with D unclear. The CDR3 has 13 amino acids. Germline CDR1 is LNHDA and CDR2 is SQIVND (reference sequence). The V end lost 4 bases, the J end lost 4 bases, and 7 bases lay between the germline ends. CDR3 nucleotide sequence: TGTGCCAGTAGTAAACAGTTTAATGAAAAACTGTTTTTT. It encodes CASSKQFNEKLFF.

J is TRBJ2-7 and V is TRBV6-1; unclear D gene. The CDR3 is 14 residues long. CDR1 is MNHNS, CDR2 SASEGT, per germline. Deletions cut 2 bases from V and 1 base from J, with 9 bases between. The CDR3 protein is CASSENWASYEQYV. The DNA of the CDR3 is TGTGCCAGCAGTGAAAATTGGGCTTCCTACGAGCAGTACGTC.

The rearrangement uses TRBV7-8 and TRBJ1-5; D call uncertain. In germline, CDR1 is SGHVS, CDR2 FQNEAQ. Trimming removed 5 bases from V and 3 bases from J, with 17 bases in between. This CDR3 is built from 16 residues. The CDR3 here is CASSTPELGLNQPQHF. CDR3 DNA: TGTGCCAGCAGCACCCCGGAACTAGGCCTCAATCAGCCCCAGCATTTT. Full variable domain (remainder filled in from reference TRBV7-8 and TRBJ1-5): GAGVSQSPRYKVAKRGQDVALRCDPISGHVSLFWYQQALGQGPEFLTYFQNEAQLDKSGLPSDRFFAERPEGSVSTLKIQRTQQEDSAVYLCASSTPELGLNQPQHFGDGTRLSIL.